The 29 T cell receptor beta chains reported below all come from one sample, sequenced in a study of Graves' ophthalmopathy and Graves' hyperthyroidism. RNA transcripts yielded amplified TCR beta CDR3 regions. The first-round RT-PCR employed HTBI primers together with the Qiagen OneStep RT-PCR kit. A multiplex PCR was then performed as the second round. From the multiplex PCR reads, TCRdb called clonotypes with MiXCR, one entry per CDR3 protein. The sample contains about 400,000 distinct CDR3 sequences, 15% to 20% of which appear only once. Sequenced: peripheral blood. Receptors originate from a young woman with Graves' ophthalmopathy.

The chain employs TRBV3-1 and TRBJ2-2; 8 positions agree with TRBD2. Germline V gives CDR1 LGHDT, CDR2 YNNKEL (reference sequence). V shed 4 bases and J 6 bases; nucleotides not matched to a gene: 13. The length of the CDR3 is 17 residues. CDR3 sequence: CASSPTNWAGGSGELFF. DNA of the CDR3: TGTGCCAGCAGCCCCACCAATTGGGCGGGGGGATCCGGGGAGCTGTTTTTT.

Ten or more counts support this clonotype. In DNA, the CDR3 is TGTGCCAGCAGGGGTTTTAGCAATCAGCCCCAGCATTTT. Its protein product is CASRGFSNQPQHF. The chain combines TRBV27 with TRBJ1-5; D is unclear. The CDR3 spans 13 residues. Germline loops: CDR1 MNHEY, CDR2 SMNVEV (reference sequence). V was trimmed by 6 bases and J by 0 bases, leaving 6 bases between them.

The chain carries TRBV11-2 and TRBJ1-6; D uncertain. The germline gives CDR1 SGHAT, CDR2 FQNNGV. The CDR3 consists of 12 residues. Trimming pared 4 bases from V and 10 bases from J, leaving 8 bases between. CDR3 protein: CASSSTFSPLHF. CDR3 DNA: TGTGCCAGCAGCTCGACCTTCTCACCCCTCCACTTT.

V gene TRBV6-1 combines with J gene TRBJ2-7; 10 bases are shared with TRBD1. This CDR3 comprises 17 residues. Trimming cost V 4 bases and J 3 bases; bases outside gene matches: 12. Germline values: CDR1 MNHNS, CDR2 SASEGT. The CDR3: CASSVDGRQGAFYEQYF. CDR3 DNA sequence: TGTGCCAGCAGTGTTGACGGAAGACAGGGGGCTTTCTACGAGCAGTACTTC.

This clonotype was found many times. The genes are TRBV3-1 and TRBJ1-1; D not resolved. V gave up 1 base and J gave up 1 base, with 16 bases separating them. CDR3 size: 17 residues. The V gene's germline CDR1 is LGHDT and CDR2 YNNKEL (reference sequence). CDR3: CASSQGVSGLWNTEAFF. CDR3 coding DNA: TGTGCCAGCAGCCAAGGGGTTTCGGGGTTATGGAACACTGAAGCTTTCTTT.

This clonotype was picked up a small number of times. A junction end diverges from the germline sequence, so it may reflect a read error. The chain carries TRBV15 and TRBJ1-6, with D uncertain. The germline CDR1 and CDR2 sequences are LNHNV and YYDKDF (reference sequence). The CDR3 loop spans 14 amino acids. The DNA for the CDR3 is TGTGCCACCAGCACCGTCGGGGAGTTGGCACCCCCCCACTTT. The encoded protein is CATSTVGELAPPHF.

The chain uses TRBV30 and TRBJ1-1; TRBD1 might be the D (6 bases). V lost 0 bases to trimming and J lost 0 bases, with 11 bases between them. The CDR3 loop spans 15 amino acids. Germline loops: CDR1 GTSNPN, CDR2 SVGIG (reference sequence). The CDR3 nucleotides read TGTGCCTGGAGTGTATTCGGGGGCATGAACACTGAAGCTTTCTTT. This translates into CAWSVFGGMNTEAFF.

This clonotype was observed many times. This sequence joins TRBV28 and TRBJ1-4; the D gene is possibly TRBD1 (5 bases). The CDR3 has 16 amino acids. The germline gives CDR1 MDHEN, CDR2 SYDVKM. V dropped 5 bases and J dropped 8 bases, with 21 bases sitting between them. DNA for the CDR3: TGTGCCAGCAGTCACACCCCGACAGTCATAGGGGAAAAACTGTTTTTT. Translation gives CASSHTPTVIGEKLFF.

In this sample, this clonotype turned up many times. This chain uses TRBV12-3 or TRBV12-4 with TRBJ2-3, with 8 bases aligning to TRBD2. The CDR3 contains 15 residues. Losses at the gene ends were 3 bases for V and 1 base for J; bases not matched to a gene: 3. The CDR3: CASSLIGGGTDTQYF. In DNA form, the CDR3 reads TGTGCCAGCAGTTTGATCGGGGGGGGCACAGATACGCAGTATTTT.

This clonotype appeared many times. The chain employs TRBV19 and TRBJ2-7; 7 nucleotides agree with TRBD1. The V segment lost 3 bases and the J segment 3 bases; nucleotides outside the gene matches: 5. The CDR3 spans 14 residues. Per the germline V gene, CDR1 is LNHDA and CDR2 is SQIVND (reference sequence). CDR3 nucleotide sequence: TGTGCCAGTAGTATCAACAGGGGTGGCTACGAGCAGTACTTC. It codes for CASSINRGGYEQYF.

This clonotype appeared many times. The chain employs TRBV29-1 and TRBJ2-5; D call uncertain. The V end was cut by 0 bases, the J end by 2 bases, with 4 bases between. The CDR3 consists of 12 residues. Germline CDR1 SQVTM, CDR2 ANQGSEA. Written as DNA, the CDR3 is TGCAGCGTTGAAGATCGGCAAGAGACCCAGTACTTC. Translation gives CSVEDRQETQYF.

This clonotype has at least ten counts. The chain links TRBV6-5 to TRBJ2-7; D ambiguous. CDR3 length equals 19 residues. V was pared by 7 bases and J by 6 bases, with 34 bases between. Germline V gene data show CDR1 as MNHEY and CDR2 as SVGAGI. CDR3 in amino acids: CASTNAIALTPRALLEQYF. The CDR3 DNA follows: TGTGCCAGCACTAACGCGATTGCGCTGACGCCACGGGCCCTTCTCGAGCAGTACTTC.

Many counts were recorded for this clonotype. The chain is built from TRBV11-2 and TRBJ1-1; TRBD1 might be the D (5 bases). Trimming removed 5 bases from V and 4 bases from J, with 11 bases in between. This CDR3 region has 13 residues. The germline CDR1 and CDR2 sequences are SGHAT and FQNNGV. The chain's CDR3 is CASSRRDFTEAFF. The CDR3 coding sequence is TGTGCCAGCAGCCGCAGGGACTTCACTGAAGCTTTCTTT. Using reference TRBV11-2 and TRBJ1-1 for the parts outside the CDR3, the full variable domain is EAGVAQSPRYKIIEKRQSVAFWCNPISGHATLYWYQQILGQGPKLLIQFQNNGVVDDSQLPKDRFSAERLKGVDSTLKIQPAKLEDSAVYLCASSRRDFTEAFFGQGTRLTVV.

This clonotype was recorded at least ten times. The genes are TRBV6-1 and TRBJ1-5; the D gene is possibly TRBD1 (5 bases). Germline V lookup: CDR1 MNHNS, CDR2 SASEGT. CDR3 length equals 14 residues. Trimming shortened V by 4 bases and J by 6 bases, and 13 bases separated the two germline ends. CDR3 sequence: CASSASRGVQPQHF. The CDR3 DNA follows: TGTGCCAGCAGTGCGTCTAGAGGGGTTCAGCCCCAGCATTTT.

This clonotype occurred many times. The chain joins TRBV6-2 or TRBV6-3 to TRBJ2-5, with D perhaps given as TRBD1 or TRBD2 (6 bases each). The germline V gene encodes CDR1 MNHEY and CDR2 SVGEGT. V gave up 0 bases and J gave up 11 bases, with 13 bases separating them. The CDR3 extends over 13 amino acids. The CDR3 is CASSYSPGAPQYF. As DNA, the CDR3 is TGTGCCAGCAGTTACTCGCCGGGGGCGCCTCAGTACTTC.

The table lists this clonotype with many counts. The V call is TRBV6-6, the J call TRBJ2-7; D not certain. The CDR3 spans 12 residues. Germline V gene sequence: CDR1 MNHNY, CDR2 SVGAGI (reference sequence). The V end lost 6 bases, the J end lost 2 bases, and 8 bases lay between the germline ends. CDR3 bases: TGTGCCAGCAGATATCACACCTACGAGCAGTACTTC. It translates to CASRYHTYEQYF.

This clonotype occurred many times. The chain uses TRBV5-1 and TRBJ2-5; no clear D gene. CDR3 length equals 14 residues. The ends were cut back, 1 base at V and 0 bases at J, with 7 bases in the middle. The germline V gene has CDR1 SGHRS and CDR2 YFSETQ. CDR3 nucleotides: TGCGCCAGCAGCTTGAACCAGAACCAAGAGACCCAGTACTTC. It is translated as CASSLNQNQETQYF.

This clonotype was picked up many times. The chain combines TRBV27 with TRBJ2-7; TRBD2 matches 9 bases. V trimming: 2 bases; J trimming: 5 bases; junction bases outside the gene matches: 4. Germline assignment: CDR1 MNHEY and CDR2 SMNVEV (reference sequence). The CDR3 is 14 residues long. CDR3 amino acids: CASSLSLAGNEQYF. The CDR3 region has the DNA TGTGCCAGCAGTTTAAGCCTAGCGGGGAACGAGCAGTACTTC.

As to this clonotype: The conserved final phenylalanine or tryptophan is absent from the CDR3, which likely points to a read error. This chain joins TRBV28 and TRBJ1-3; D is perhaps TRBD1 (5 bases). The germline V and J ends were trimmed by 6 bases and 0 bases, with 12 bases remaining between them. There are 15 residues in the CDR3. Germline loops: CDR1 MDHEN, CDR2 SYDVKM. This chain's CDR3 is CASRSDMRSGNTIYS. The DNA of the CDR3 is TGTGCCAGCAGATCGGACATGCGCTCTGGAAACACCATATATTCT.

This clonotype was seen repeatedly, ten times or more. The chain links TRBV20-1 to TRBJ2-2; a possible D gene is TRBD2 (5 bases). Germline V gene data show CDR1 as DFQATT and CDR2 as SNEGSKA (reference sequence). The CDR3 sequence is 16 residues long. V lost 0 bases, J lost 2 bases, and 13 bases lay in between. The CDR3 coding sequence is TGCAGTGCTAGAGATCGGACGGGATCTAACACCGGGGAGCTGTTTTTT. Translation gives CSARDRTGSNTGELFF.

This clonotype was detected many times. The chain recombines TRBV19 with TRBJ1-5; tentatively, D is TRBD1 (5 bases). The V gene's germline CDR1 is LNHDA and CDR2 SQIVND (reference sequence). V was clipped by 3 bases and J by 6 bases, with 9 bases between them. The CDR3 is made up of 13 amino acids. CDR3 in amino acids: CASSIEGSQPQHF. The CDR3 DNA sequence: TGTGCCAGTAGTATTGAGGGGAGTCAGCCCCAGCATTTT.

This clonotype was observed at least ten times. The CDR3 is CASLSRRGEAFF. Written as DNA, the CDR3 is TGTGCCAGCCTCAGTCGTAGGGGTGAAGCTTTCTTT. This chain links TRBV6-5 with TRBJ1-1; D is possibly TRBD1 (5 bases). Germline CDR1 reads MNHEY; CDR2 reads SVGAGI. The CDR3 is 12 residues long. V lost 8 bases to trimming and J lost 7 bases, with 14 bases between them.

The table lists this clonotype with many counts. This chain links TRBV27 with TRBJ2-7; perhaps TRBD1 as D (6 bases). V lost 5 bases and J 2 bases, leaving 16 bases between the germline ends. Germline V gene lookup returns CDR1 MNHEY and CDR2 SMNVEV (reference sequence). The CDR3 has 15 residues. This CDR3 is CASSDGQGIAYEQYF. The CDR3 DNA sequence: TGTGCCAGCAGTGATGGGCAGGGGATCGCCTACGAGCAGTACTTC.

This clonotype was counted many times. This chain uses TRBV15 with TRBJ2-5, with TRBD1 identical over 9 bases. Trimming cost V 3 bases and J 6 bases; bases outside gene matches: 11. Germline assignment: CDR1 LNHNV and CDR2 YYDKDF (reference sequence). This CDR3 comprises 16 residues. The DNA of the CDR3 is TGTGCCACCAGCAGGAAGGGAGACAGGGGGGGGAAGACCCAGTACTTC. This translates into CATSRKGDRGGKTQYF.

This clonotype was counted at least ten times. The chain joins TRBV2 to TRBJ2-6; D is undetermined. Germline-derived CDR1 and CDR2 are SNHLY and FYNNEI. V lost 7 bases, J lost 5 bases, and 21 bases lay in between. The CDR3 runs 17 residues. CDR3 in DNA: TGTGCCAGCACCGAGGAGTATTGGCAAACCTGGGCCAACGTCCTGACTTTC. Encoded protein: CASTEEYWQTWANVLTF.

This clonotype was seen a handful of times. The chain has TRBV28 and TRBJ2-7; D is perhaps TRBD2 (6 bases). The germline CDR1 and CDR2 sequences are MDHEN and SYDVKM. The CDR3 has 13 residues. The germline V and J ends were trimmed by 11 bases and 4 bases, with 18 bases remaining between them. CDR3 bases: TGTGCCTCGAGGGACTCCACTTGGTACGAGCAGTACTTC. As protein: CASRDSTWYEQYF.

This clonotype has ten or more counts. The CDR3 DNA sequence: TGTGCCTTGGGGACAGGGAGCTCCTATAATTCACCCCTCCACTTT. This gives the protein CALGTGSSYNSPLHF. The genes are TRBV30 and TRBJ1-6; TRBD1 matches at 9 bases. Per germline, CDR1 GTSNPN and CDR2 SVGIG (reference sequence). Losses at the gene ends were 7 bases for V and 0 bases for J; bases not matched to a gene: 4. This CDR3 contains 15 residues.

The table lists this clonotype with many counts. The rearrangement links TRBV6-2 or TRBV6-3 to TRBJ2-7; 7 nucleotides line up with TRBD2. The V and J ends lost 6 bases and 7 bases, in that order; junction bases with no gene match: 6. In germline, CDR1 is MNHEY, CDR2 SVGEGT. This CDR3 contains 12 residues. Written as DNA, the CDR3 is TGTGCCAGCAGGGCGGGAGTTTATGAGCAGTACTTC. Residues: CASRAGVYEQYF.

This clonotype has ten or more counts. The chain recombines TRBV7-2 with TRBJ1-1; D is unresolved. CDR3 length: 16 amino acids. V shed 0 bases and J shed 0 bases, with 11 bases lying between them. The germline CDR1 and CDR2 sequences are SGHTA and FQGNSA. CDR3 loop: CASSLATPALNTEAFF. CDR3 DNA sequence: TGTGCCAGCAGCTTAGCGACGCCCGCTCTGAACACTGAAGCTTTCTTT.